These 17 T cell receptor beta chains share one sample of origin, sequenced in a study of human T cells and chemical hapten exposure. TCRdb used MiXCR to reprocess the RACE reads, holding one entry per CDR3 protein. The repertoire includes about 82,000 distinct CDR3 sequences, 10% of them detected once, and more than 4% sits in the top ten. The time point here: patch test 2, 6 weeks after DPC sensitization. As to treatment: therapeutic diphenylcyclopropenone sensitization with weekly scalp DPC. This specimen was whole blood, taken in connection with sensitization to the hapten diphenylcyclopropenone (DPC). These receptors were collected from a woman aged 45 to 65 with alopecia areata. Some clones in this sample may be carry-over from other donors' samples.

J is TRBJ1-6 and V is TRBV28; the D is unclear. This CDR3 has 12 amino acids. The V gene lost 7 bases and the J gene lost 8 bases, with 9 bases spanning the gap. Per the germline V gene, CDR1 is MDHEN and CDR2 is SYDVKM. DNA of the CDR3: TGTGCCAGCACCCTCAATTATTCACCCCTCCACTTT. It translates to CASTLNYSPLHF.

The V gene is TRBV13, the J gene TRBJ2-3, with TRBD2 matching over 11 bases. This CDR3 has 16 amino acids. The V gene's germline CDR1 is PRHDT and CDR2 FYEKMQ (reference sequence). Trimming at V came to 5 bases and at J to 4 bases, leaving 8 bases not matched to a gene. The CDR3, as DNA: TGTGCCAGCAGCCAATCAACTAGCGGGAGCGCAGATACGCAGTATTTT. Its translation: CASSQSTSGSADTQYF.

The sample holds a few counts of this clonotype. This chain uses TRBV5-1 with TRBJ2-2; D possibly corresponds to TRBD2 (6 bases). The CDR3 has 15 residues. V lost 3 bases to trimming and J lost 4 bases, with 13 bases between them. Germline CDR1 and CDR2: SGHRS and YFSETQ. Here the CDR3 DNA reads TGCGCCAGCAGCTCAGCGGGCCGGGGCACCGGGGAGCTGTTTTTT. Translating it yields CASSSAGRGTGELFF.

The V gene is TRBV27, the J gene TRBJ1-4; D unclear. V was cut by 5 bases and J by 3 bases, with 13 bases left in between. From germline, CDR1 is MNHEY and CDR2 SMNVEV (reference sequence). The CDR3 has 15 residues. In nucleotides, the CDR3 is TGTGCCAGCAGTGCGAATGGGAGGTCTAATGAAAAACTGTTTTTT. Translation: CASSANGRSNEKLFF.

This clonotype was detected many times. This chain joins TRBV12-3 or TRBV12-4 and TRBJ1-1, with D hard to call. The V end lost 0 bases, the J end lost 5 bases, and 7 bases lay between the germline ends. The CDR3 is 13 amino acids. The CDR3 loop is CASSLARETEAFF. DNA for the CDR3: TGTGCCAGCAGTTTAGCGCGGGAGACTGAAGCTTTCTTT.

This clonotype has at least ten counts. This chain uses TRBV7-2 with TRBJ2-3; unclear D gene. V shed 2 bases and J shed 2 bases, with 8 bases lying between them. CDR1 SGHTA and CDR2 FQGNSA come from the germline V gene. This CDR3 comprises 14 residues. CDR3 sequence: CASSLQRDTDTQYF. As DNA, the CDR3 is TGTGCCAGCAGCTTACAGCGCGACACAGATACGCAGTATTTT.

In its sample, this clonotype was seen many times. The CDR3 DNA reads as TGTGCCAGCAGCACCCTCCTGGCGGGACAAAGGGATACGCAGTATTTT. Translated, it gives CASSTLLAGQRDTQYF. V is TRBV27 and J is TRBJ2-3; D may be TRBD1 or TRBD2 (6 bases each). V dropped 6 bases and J dropped 6 bases, with 22 bases sitting between them. This CDR3 has 16 residues. From germline, CDR1 is MNHEY and CDR2 SMNVEV (reference sequence).

This clonotype showed up many times. The chain is built from TRBV18 and TRBJ1-1; 10 nucleotides line up with TRBD1. J was trimmed by 5 bases and V by 4 bases; bases with no gene match: 7. The CDR3 length is 15 residues. Germline-derived CDR1 and CDR2 are KGHSH and LQKENI. CDR3 in DNA: TGTGCCAGCTCACTAGGACAGGGGGTCGGGACTGAAGCTTTCTTT. This encodes CASSLGQGVGTEAFF.

The chain combines TRBV11-2 with TRBJ1-2; unclear D gene. V lost 3 bases and J 2 bases, leaving 4 bases between the germline ends. Germline V CDR1 and CDR2: SGHAT, FQNNGV. This CDR3 contains 12 residues. In nucleotides, the CDR3 is TGTGCCAGCAGCTTCCGAAACTATGGCTACACCTTC. It translates to CASSFRNYGYTF.

This clonotype has a handful of counts. The V call is TRBV20-1, the J call TRBJ1-1, with a tentative D call TRBD1 (5 bases). Germline-derived CDR1 and CDR2 are DFQATT and SNEGSKA (reference sequence). V shed 1 base and J shed 1 base, with 16 bases lying between them. This CDR3 is 16 amino acids long. In DNA, the CDR3 is TGCAGTGCTAGAGTCCGCGTCGGGGGACCGAACACTGAAGCTTTCTTT. Translated: CSARVRVGGPNTEAFF.

This clonotype occurred many times. J is TRBJ1-2 and V is TRBV20-1; D is undetermined. The CDR3 has 14 residues. CDR1 and CDR2 (germline): DFQATT, SNEGSKA (reference sequence). V lost 3 bases, J lost 7 bases, and 18 bases lay in between. The CDR3 DNA is TGCAGTGCTAGGTCCCCCTCTGACCGGGGTGGCTACACCTTC. Translation: CSARSPSDRGGYTF.

The table lists this clonotype with a few counts. The chain links TRBV20-1 to TRBJ1-6; TRBD1 matches 7 bases. There are 16 residues in the CDR3. V was pared by 1 base and J by 2 bases, with 5 bases of the junction left unmatched. Germline CDR1 DFQATT, CDR2 SNEGSKA (reference sequence). The CDR3 region is CSARGQGIAYNSPLHF. The CDR3 DNA follows: TGCAGTGCTAGAGGACAGGGCATAGCCTATAATTCACCCCTCCACTTT.

This clonotype was observed a few times. The chain employs TRBV2 and TRBJ1-5; TRBD1 matches at 8 bases. The germline V gene has CDR1 SNHLY and CDR2 FYNNEI. There are 14 residues in the CDR3. V lost 6 bases, J lost 6 bases, and 7 bases stayed unmatched. The CDR3 reads CASRPTGGSQPQHF. The CDR3 DNA is TGTGCCAGCAGACCTACAGGGGGAAGTCAGCCCCAGCATTTT.

CDR3 loop: CASSVGVHTGELFF. CDR3 DNA sequence: TGTGCCAGCAGTGTGGGAGTACACACCGGGGAGCTGTTTTTT. The V gene is TRBV2, the J gene TRBJ2-2; TRBD2 is a possible D gene (5 bases). V shed 4 bases and J shed 3 bases, with 9 bases lying between them. The CDR3 loop spans 14 amino acids. Germline V lookup: CDR1 SNHLY, CDR2 FYNNEI.

This clonotype has just a few counts. V and J are TRBV7-9 and TRBJ1-2, with D unclear. The CDR3 totals 12 residues. The V gene lost 1 base and the J gene lost 8 bases, with 8 bases spanning the gap. The V gene's germline CDR1 is SEHNR and CDR2 FQNEAQ (reference sequence). Here the CDR3 DNA reads TGTGCCAGCAGCTTAGAAGTCGGCGGCTACACCTTC. Translating it yields CASSLEVGGYTF. The full variable domain, with the rest looked up from reference TRBV7-9 and TRBJ1-2, is DTGVSQNPRHKITKRGQNVTFRCDPISEHNRLYWYRQTLGQGPEFLTYFQNEAQLEKSRLLSDRFSAERPKGSFSTLEIQRTEQGDSAMYLCASSLEVGGYTFGSGTRLTVV.

The chain carries TRBV6-2 or TRBV6-3 and TRBJ1-2; D uncertain. The CDR3 contains 15 residues. The germline V gene has CDR1 MNHEY and CDR2 SVGEGT. Trimming left V 6 bases short and J 2 bases short, with 16 bases between. DNA of the CDR3: TGTGCCAGCAGCACCCGGACGGTTACCAACTATGGCTACACCTTC. This translates into CASSTRTVTNYGYTF.

This clonotype was seen repeatedly, ten times or more. The chain combines TRBV11-2 with TRBJ2-6; TRBD2 aligns across 13 bases. CDR3 size: 20 residues. V was pared by 7 bases and J by 0 bases, with 12 bases of the junction left unmatched. Germline-derived CDR1 and CDR2 are SGHAT and FQNNGV. The CDR3 DNA reads TGTGCCAGCACCCTACGACTAGCGGGAGGATCCTCCTCTGGGGCCAACGTCCTGACTTTC. This sequence encodes CASTLRLAGGSSSGANVLTF.